The clone carrying this TCR beta chain was recorded many times. Time point denoted: longitudinal time-point 3. Germline CDR1 SGHRS, CDR2 YFSETQ. The length of the CDR3 is 15 residues. Trimming left V 0 bases short and J 6 bases short, with 16 bases between. The sample comes from a study of neurological immune-mediated disorders. The cDNA was generated through 5'RACE incorporating 10-nucleotide random UMIs. The authors obtained over 200 million TCR-beta sequences from 15-18 subjects per sequencing run. TCRdb processed the 5' RACE reads anew with MiXCR; each CDR3 protein has one entry. The sample carries 85,000 to 110,000 distinct CDR3 sequences, 10% to 13% recorded once.

The V and J genes are TRBV5-1 and TRBJ2-7; D possibly uses TRBD1 or TRBD2 (6 bases each). The TCR originated in a female donor with HTLV-1-associated myelopathy (HAM/TSP). Sequenced input: PBMCs. The CDR3 loop reads CASSLETGSGGEQYF. CDR3 sequence (DNA): TGCGCCAGCAGCTTGGAGACAGGCTCCGGGGGCGAGCAGTACTTC.